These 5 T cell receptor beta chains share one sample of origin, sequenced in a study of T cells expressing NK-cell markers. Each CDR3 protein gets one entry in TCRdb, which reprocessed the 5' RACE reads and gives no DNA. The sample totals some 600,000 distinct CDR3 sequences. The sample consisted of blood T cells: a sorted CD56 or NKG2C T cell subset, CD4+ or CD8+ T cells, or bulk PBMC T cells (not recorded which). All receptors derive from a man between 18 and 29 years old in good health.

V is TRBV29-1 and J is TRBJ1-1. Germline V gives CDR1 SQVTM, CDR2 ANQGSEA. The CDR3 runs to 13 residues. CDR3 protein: CSVTNTFMAEAFF.

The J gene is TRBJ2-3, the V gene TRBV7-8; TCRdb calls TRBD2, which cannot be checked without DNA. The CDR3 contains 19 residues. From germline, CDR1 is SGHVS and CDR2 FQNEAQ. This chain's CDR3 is CASSPLSGTSAGSTDTQYF.

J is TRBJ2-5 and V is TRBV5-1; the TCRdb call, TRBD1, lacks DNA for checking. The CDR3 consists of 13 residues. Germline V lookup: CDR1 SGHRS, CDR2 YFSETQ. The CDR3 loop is CASRPDSFGTQYF.

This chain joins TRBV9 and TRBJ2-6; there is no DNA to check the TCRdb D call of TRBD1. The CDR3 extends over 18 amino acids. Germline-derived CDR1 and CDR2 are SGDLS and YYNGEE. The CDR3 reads CASSASRDGRSGANVLTF.

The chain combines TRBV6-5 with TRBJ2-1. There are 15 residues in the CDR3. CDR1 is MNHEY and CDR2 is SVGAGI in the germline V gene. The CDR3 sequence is CASSSEPSSYNEQFF.